This T cell receptor (beta chain) came from a study of blood T cell repertoires in COVID-19. Across the whole study: There were acute and convalescent COVID-19 samples, and they came from the United States, Italy and Spain.

Repertoires were generated with immunoSEQ multiplex PCR, while TCRdb's copy carries only in-frame clones and drops some. Found here are more than 110,000 clones, 84% of them singletons; the top ten hold 5.5%. Germline V gene sequence: CDR1 SEHNR, CDR2 FQNEAQ (reference sequence). The CDR3 consists of 16 residues. Trimming removed 0 bases at V and 5 bases at J, with 14 bases between. The material sequenced was PBMCs or T cells enriched from blood (not recorded which). The TCR originated in a man in his forties with acute COVID-19. The chain combines TRBV7-9 with TRBJ2-1; possible D gene TRBD1, 6 bases. This chain's CDR3 is CASSLAVNRVDNEQFF. The CDR3, as DNA: TGTGCCAGCAGCTTAGCTGTAAACAGGGTCGACAATGAGCAGTTCTTC.